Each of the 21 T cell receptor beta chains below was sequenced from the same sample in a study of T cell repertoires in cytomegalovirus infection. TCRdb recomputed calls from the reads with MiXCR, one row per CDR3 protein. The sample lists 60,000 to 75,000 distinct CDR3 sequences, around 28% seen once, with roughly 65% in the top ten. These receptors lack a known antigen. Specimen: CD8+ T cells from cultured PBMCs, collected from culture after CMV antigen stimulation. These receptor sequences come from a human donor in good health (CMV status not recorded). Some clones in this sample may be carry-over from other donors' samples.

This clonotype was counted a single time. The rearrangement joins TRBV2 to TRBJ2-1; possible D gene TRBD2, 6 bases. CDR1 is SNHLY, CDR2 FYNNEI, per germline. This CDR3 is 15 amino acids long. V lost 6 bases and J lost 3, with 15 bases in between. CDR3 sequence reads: CASSSRGSFYNEQFF. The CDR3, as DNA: TGTGCCAGCAGCTCCCGGGGGAGCTTCTACAATGAGCAGTTCTTC. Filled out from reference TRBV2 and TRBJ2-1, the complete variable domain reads EPEVTQTPSHQVTQMGQEVILRCVPISNHLYFYWYRQILGQKVEFLVSFYNNEISEKSEIFDDQFSVERPDGSNFTLKIRSTKLEDSAMYFCASSSRGSFYNEQFFGPGTRLTVL.

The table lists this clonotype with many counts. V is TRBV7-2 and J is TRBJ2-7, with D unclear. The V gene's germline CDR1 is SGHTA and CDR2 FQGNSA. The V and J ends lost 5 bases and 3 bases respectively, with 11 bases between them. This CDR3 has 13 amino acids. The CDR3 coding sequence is TGTGCCAGCAGCCCCCCCTCCATCTACGAGCAGTACTTC. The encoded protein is CASSPPSIYEQYF.

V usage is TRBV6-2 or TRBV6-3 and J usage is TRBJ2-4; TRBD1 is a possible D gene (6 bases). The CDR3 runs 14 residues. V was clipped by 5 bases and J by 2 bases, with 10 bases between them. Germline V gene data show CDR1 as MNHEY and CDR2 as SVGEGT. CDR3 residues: CASSLQGTKNIQYF. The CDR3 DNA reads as TGTGCCAGCAGTCTACAGGGAACCAAAAACATTCAGTACTTC.

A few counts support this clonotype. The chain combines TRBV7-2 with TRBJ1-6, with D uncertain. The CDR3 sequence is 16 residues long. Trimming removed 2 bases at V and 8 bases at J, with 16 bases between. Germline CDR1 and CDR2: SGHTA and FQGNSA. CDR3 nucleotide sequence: TGTGCCAGCAGCTTAAGTTACCCGAGGCCAGATTCACCCCTCCACTTT. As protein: CASSLSYPRPDSPLHF.

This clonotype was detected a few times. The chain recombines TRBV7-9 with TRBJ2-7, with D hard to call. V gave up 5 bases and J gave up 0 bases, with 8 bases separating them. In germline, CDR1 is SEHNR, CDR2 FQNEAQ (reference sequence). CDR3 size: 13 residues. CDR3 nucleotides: TGTGCCAGCAGCGAGGACGGCTCCTACGAGCAGTACTTC. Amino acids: CASSEDGSYEQYF.

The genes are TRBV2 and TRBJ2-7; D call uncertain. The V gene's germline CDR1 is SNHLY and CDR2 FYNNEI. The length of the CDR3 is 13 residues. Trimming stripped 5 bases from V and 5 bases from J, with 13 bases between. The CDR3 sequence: CASSSPPSHEQYF. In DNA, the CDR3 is TGTGCCAGCAGTTCCCCCCCAAGCCACGAGCAGTACTTC.

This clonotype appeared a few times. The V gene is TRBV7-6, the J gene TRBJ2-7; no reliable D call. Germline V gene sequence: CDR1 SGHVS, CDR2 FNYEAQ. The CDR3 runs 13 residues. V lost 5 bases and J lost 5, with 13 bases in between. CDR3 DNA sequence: TGTGCCAGCAGCCGAACGGTTGGGGACGAGCAGTACTTC. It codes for CASSRTVGDEQYF.

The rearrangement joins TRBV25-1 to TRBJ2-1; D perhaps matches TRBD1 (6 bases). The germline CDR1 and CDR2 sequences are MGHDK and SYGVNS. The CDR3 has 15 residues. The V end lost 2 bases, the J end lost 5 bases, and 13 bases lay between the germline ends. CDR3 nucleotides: TGTGCCAGCAGTGAAGTGAGGACAGCGGACAATGAGCAGTTCTTC. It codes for CASSEVRTADNEQFF.

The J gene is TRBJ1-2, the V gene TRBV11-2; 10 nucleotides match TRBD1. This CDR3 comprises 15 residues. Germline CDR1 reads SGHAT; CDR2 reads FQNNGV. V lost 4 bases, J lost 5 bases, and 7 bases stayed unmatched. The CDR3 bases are TGTGCCAGCAGCTCCGGACAGGGGGAGGGTTATGGCTACACCTTC. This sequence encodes CASSSGQGEGYGYTF.

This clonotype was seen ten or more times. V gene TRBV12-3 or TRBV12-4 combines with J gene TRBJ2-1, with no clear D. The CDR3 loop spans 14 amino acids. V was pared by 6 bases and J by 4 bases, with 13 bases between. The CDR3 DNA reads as TGTGCCAGCAGCATCAACCTACAATACAATGAGCAGTTCTTC. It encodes CASSINLQYNEQFF.

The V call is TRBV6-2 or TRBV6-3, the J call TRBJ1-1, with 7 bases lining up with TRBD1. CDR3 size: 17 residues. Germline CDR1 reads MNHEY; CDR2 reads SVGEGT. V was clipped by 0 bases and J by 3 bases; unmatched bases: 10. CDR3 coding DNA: TGTGCCAGCAGTTACTCATTACAGGGGTCAGCGGACACTGAAGCTTTCTTT. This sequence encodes CASSYSLQGSADTEAFF.

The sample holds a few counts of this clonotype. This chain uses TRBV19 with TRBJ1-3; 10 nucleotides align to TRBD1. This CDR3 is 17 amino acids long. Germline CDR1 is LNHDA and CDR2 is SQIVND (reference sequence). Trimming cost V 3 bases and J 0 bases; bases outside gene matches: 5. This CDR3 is CASSILTGGGSGNTIYF. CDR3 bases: TGTGCCAGTAGTATCCTGACAGGGGGCGGCTCTGGAAACACCATATATTTT.

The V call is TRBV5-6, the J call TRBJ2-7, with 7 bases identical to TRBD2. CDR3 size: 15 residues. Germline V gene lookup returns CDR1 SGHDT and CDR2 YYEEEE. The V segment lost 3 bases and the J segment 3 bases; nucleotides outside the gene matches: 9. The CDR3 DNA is TGTGCCAGCAGCTGGGGAGGGTACGGGGACTACGAGCAGTACTTC. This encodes CASSWGGYGDYEQYF.

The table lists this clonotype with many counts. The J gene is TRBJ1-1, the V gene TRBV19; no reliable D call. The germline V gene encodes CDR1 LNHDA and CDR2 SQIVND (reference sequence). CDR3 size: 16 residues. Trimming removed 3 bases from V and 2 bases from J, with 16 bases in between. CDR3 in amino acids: CASSIGMRRTNTEAFF. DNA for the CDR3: TGTGCCAGTAGTATTGGAATGCGTCGGACTAACACTGAAGCTTTCTTT.

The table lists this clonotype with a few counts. CDR3 DNA sequence: TGTGCCAGCAGCCAGGGTCAGAACGAGCAGTACTTC. Translated: CASSQGQNEQYF. This chain joins TRBV5-6 and TRBJ2-7; possibly TRBD1 for D (5 bases). The CDR3 is 12 residues long. Per the germline V gene, CDR1 is SGHDT and CDR2 is YYEEEE. V gave up 4 bases and J gave up 5 bases, with 10 bases separating them.

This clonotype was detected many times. DNA of the CDR3: TGTGCCAGCAGCGTAGCTCCTCGTGCCCAGGGAGCTAACTATGGCTACACCTTC. This gives the protein CASSVAPRAQGANYGYTF. This rearrangement joins TRBV9 to TRBJ1-2, with a possible D match to TRBD1 (5 bases). CDR3 length equals 18 residues. Germline CDR1 is SGDLS and CDR2 is YYNGEE. V was shortened by 0 bases and J by 0 bases, with 18 bases between the two germline ends.

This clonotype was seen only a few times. CDR3 sequence (DNA): TGTGCCAGCAGCCAGGGACACTCTAGCACAGATACGCAGTATTTT. Protein product: CASSQGHSSTDTQYF. The chain couples TRBV7-2 to TRBJ2-3; D is possibly TRBD1 (6 bases). V was trimmed by 5 bases and J by 0 bases, leaving 12 bases between them. This CDR3 spans 15 amino acids. Germline V gene lookup returns CDR1 SGHTA and CDR2 FQGNSA.

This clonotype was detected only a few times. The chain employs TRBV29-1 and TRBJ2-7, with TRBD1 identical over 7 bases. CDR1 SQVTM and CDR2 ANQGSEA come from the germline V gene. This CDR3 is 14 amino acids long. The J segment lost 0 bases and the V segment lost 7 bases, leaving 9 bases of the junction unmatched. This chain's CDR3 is CSANSDRDSYEQYF. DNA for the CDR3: TGCAGCGCAAACTCAGACAGGGACTCCTACGAGCAGTACTTC.

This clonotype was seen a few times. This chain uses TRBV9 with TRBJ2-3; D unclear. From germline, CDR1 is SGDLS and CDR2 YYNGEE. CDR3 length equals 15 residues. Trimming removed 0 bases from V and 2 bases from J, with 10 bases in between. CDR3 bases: TGTGCCAGCAGCGTAGAGGGCGGAACCACAGATACGCAGTATTTT. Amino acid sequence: CASSVEGGTTDTQYF.

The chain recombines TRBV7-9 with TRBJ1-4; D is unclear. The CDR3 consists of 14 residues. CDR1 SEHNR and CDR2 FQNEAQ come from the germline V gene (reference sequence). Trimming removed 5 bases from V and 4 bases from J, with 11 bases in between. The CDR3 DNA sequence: TGTGCCAGCAGCCTACAGTGGGATAATGAAAAACTGTTTTTT. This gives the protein CASSLQWDNEKLFF.

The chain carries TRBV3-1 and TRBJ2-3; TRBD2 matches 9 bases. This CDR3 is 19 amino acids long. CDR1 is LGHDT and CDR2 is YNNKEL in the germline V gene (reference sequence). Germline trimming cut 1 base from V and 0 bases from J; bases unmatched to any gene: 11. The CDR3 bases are TGTGCCAGCAGCCAAGTTGCGGCGGGAGGGAACCCCAGCACAGATACGCAGTATTTT. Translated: CASSQVAAGGNPSTDTQYF.